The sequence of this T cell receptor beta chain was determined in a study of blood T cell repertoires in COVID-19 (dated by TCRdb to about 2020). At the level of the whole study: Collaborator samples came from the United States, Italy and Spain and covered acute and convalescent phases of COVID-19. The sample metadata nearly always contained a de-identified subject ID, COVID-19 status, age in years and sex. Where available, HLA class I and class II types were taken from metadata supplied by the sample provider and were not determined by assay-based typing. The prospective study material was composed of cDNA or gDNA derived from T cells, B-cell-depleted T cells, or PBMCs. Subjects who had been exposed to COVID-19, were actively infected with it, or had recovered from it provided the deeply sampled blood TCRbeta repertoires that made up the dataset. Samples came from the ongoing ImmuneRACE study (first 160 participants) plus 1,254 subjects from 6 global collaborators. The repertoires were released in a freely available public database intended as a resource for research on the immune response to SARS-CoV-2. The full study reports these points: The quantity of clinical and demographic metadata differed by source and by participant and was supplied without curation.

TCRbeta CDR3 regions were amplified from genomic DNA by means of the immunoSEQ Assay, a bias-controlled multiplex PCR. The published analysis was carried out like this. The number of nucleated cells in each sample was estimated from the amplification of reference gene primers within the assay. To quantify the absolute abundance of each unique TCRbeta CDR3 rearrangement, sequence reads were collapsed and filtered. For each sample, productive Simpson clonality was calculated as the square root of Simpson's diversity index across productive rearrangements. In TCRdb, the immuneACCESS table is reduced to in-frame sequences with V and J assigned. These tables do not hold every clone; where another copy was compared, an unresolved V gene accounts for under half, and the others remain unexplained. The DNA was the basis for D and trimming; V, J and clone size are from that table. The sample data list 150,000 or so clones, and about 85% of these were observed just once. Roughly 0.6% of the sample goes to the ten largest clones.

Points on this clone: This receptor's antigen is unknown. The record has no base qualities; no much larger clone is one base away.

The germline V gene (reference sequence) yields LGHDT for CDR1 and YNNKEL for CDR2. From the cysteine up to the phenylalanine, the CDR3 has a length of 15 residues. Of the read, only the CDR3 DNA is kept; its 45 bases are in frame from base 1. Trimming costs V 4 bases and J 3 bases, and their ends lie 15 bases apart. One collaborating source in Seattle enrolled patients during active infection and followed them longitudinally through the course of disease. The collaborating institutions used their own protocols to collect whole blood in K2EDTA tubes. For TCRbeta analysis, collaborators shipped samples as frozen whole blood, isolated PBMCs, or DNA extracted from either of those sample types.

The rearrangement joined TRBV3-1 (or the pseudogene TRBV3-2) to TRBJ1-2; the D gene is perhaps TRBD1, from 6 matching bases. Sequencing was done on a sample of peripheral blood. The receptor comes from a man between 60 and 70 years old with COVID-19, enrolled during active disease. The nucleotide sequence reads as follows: TGTGCCAGCAGCCGCTCCGGGACACTCTACTATGGCTACACCTTC. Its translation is CASSRSGTLYYGYTF.